Listed below are T cell receptor beta chains from one sample, sequenced in a study of T cell responses to AZD1222 COVID-19 vaccine. Here immunoSEQ multiplex PCR was the method, and the copy in TCRdb shows in-frame clones only, minus some. Seen here are about 30,000 clones, about 94% observed once, and the top ten hold over 8%. The sequencing used peripheral blood, collected on day 0 of AZD1222 vaccination. All receptors derive from an adult in good health. The CDR3 runs from the conserved cysteine through the conserved F or W. D genes are given only for firm matches. Rows give clone size only sometimes, using once, few, many, or a class for an expanded clone.

clone_size	d_call	v_call	j_call	cdr3_nt	cdr3_aa
NA	TRBD2	TRBV2	TRBJ2-4	TGTGCCAGCAGTGATATCGGCCTAGCGGACAAAAACATTCAGTACTTC	CASSDIGLADKNIQYF
NA	TRBD2	TRBV7-2	TRBJ2-7	TGTGCCAGCAGCTTGGAAATACTAGCGAGCGAGCAGTACTTC	CASSLEILASEQYF
NA	NA	TRBV9	TRBJ2-3	TGTGCCAGCAGCGGGGACGCAGATACGCAGTATTTT	CASSGDADTQYF
once	NA	TRBV12-3/TRBV12-4	TRBJ1-2	TGTGCCAGCACCTACTCGAACCTCCTTGGCTACACCTTC	CASTYSNLLGYTF
NA	NA	TRBV5-5	TRBJ1-4	TGTGCCAGTAACCCCGTCGTACCCAGGGCAAGAGATGAAAAACTGTTTTTT	CASNPVVPRARDEKLFF
NA	NA	TRBV6-5	TRBJ1-1	TGTGCCAGCAGTTACCGGACTGACACTGAAGCTTTCTTT	CASSYRTDTEAFF
NA	NA	TRBV7-2	TRBJ2-1	TGTGCCAGCAGTTTGGGCCCCTCGGATGAGCAGTTCTTC	CASSLGPSDEQFF
NA	NA	TRBV5-3	TRBJ1-5	TGTGCCAGAAGCTTGGAGGACCAAAGCAATCAGCCCCAGCATTTT	CARSLEDQSNQPQHF
NA	NA	TRBV27	TRBJ2-7	TGTGCCAGCAGCTCCCTGACGGCTAGCTCCTACGAGCAGTACTTC	CASSSLTASSYEQYF
NA	TRBD1	TRBV6-4	TRBJ2-3	TGTGCCAGCAGTGATACAGGGGGCGGAGGGTCAGATACGCAGTATTTT	CASSDTGGGGSDTQYF
NA	TRBD2	TRBV13	TRBJ2-1	TGTGCCAGCAGCGCCGGGACTAGCGGGGGTGAGCAGTTCTTC	CASSAGTSGGEQFF
NA	NA	TRBV6-5	TRBJ2-1	TGTGCCAGCAGTTCCGAACTAGTTTTCTCCTACAATGAGCAGTTCTTC	CASSSELVFSYNEQFF
NA	NA	TRBV5-1	TRBJ1-2	TGCGCCAGCAACACGGATGTAGGGTTCGGAGGCTACACCTTC	CASNTDVGFGGYTF
NA	TRBD1	TRBV3-1/TRBV3-2	TRBJ1-5	TGTGCCAGCAGCCAAGGGACGACAGGGGGTCGAGGCAATCAGCCCCAGCATTTT	CASSQGTTGGRGNQPQHF
NA	TRBD2	TRBV7-8	TRBJ2-5	TGTGCCAGCAGCTCCCCGACTAGCGGGAGCCAAGAGACCCAGTACTTC	CASSSPTSGSQETQYF
NA	NA	TRBV6-5	TRBJ2-1	TGTGCCAGCAGCCCCGGAGAGACCTACAATGAGCAGTTCTTC	CASSPGETYNEQFF
NA	TRBD1	TRBV6-5	TRBJ1-5	TGTGCCAGCAGTTTCGACAGGGGCAATCAGCCCCAGCATTTT	CASSFDRGNQPQHF
NA	TRBD2	TRBV2	TRBJ2-1	TGTGCCAGCATGGGGGTACTAGCGGCTTACAATGAGCAGTTCTTC	CASMGVLAAYNEQFF
NA	TRBD1	TRBV7-9	TRBJ1-5	TGTGCCAGCAGTTCCGGACAGGCCCCTCAGCCCCAGCATTTT	CASSSGQAPQPQHF
NA	TRBD1	TRBV28	TRBJ2-1	TGTGCCAGCAGTTTATATCGACAGGGCAATGAGCAGTTCTTC	CASSLYRQGNEQFF
NA	NA	TRBV4-3	TRBJ1-3	TGCGCCAGCAGCCAGGAACAGGGAGGCACCATATATTTT	CASSQEQGGTIYF
NA	NA	TRBV5-1	TRBJ2-2	TGCGCCAGCAGGGGGGGCGGATTAGACTTGAACACCGGGGAGCTGTTTTTT	CASRGGGLDLNTGELFF
NA	NA	TRBV3-1/TRBV3-2	TRBJ1-2	TGTGCCAGCAGCCCAGGTTTTGGCTACACCTTC	CASSPGFGYTF
NA	NA	TRBV6-5	TRBJ1-3	TGTGCCAGCAGTCCCTCAGACTCTGGAAACACCATATATTTT	CASSPSDSGNTIYF
NA	NA	TRBV7-2	TRBJ2-1	TGTGCCAGCAGACAGCCGGAGGGTAACAATGAGCAGTTCTTC	CASRQPEGNNEQFF
NA	NA	TRBV6-1	TRBJ2-7	TGTGCCAGCAGTGAATTGGGGCGTCAAGAGCAGTACTTC	CASSELGRQEQYF
once	NA	TRBV5-4	TRBJ2-2	TGTGCCAGCAGCTTCGACAGATCTGGGGAGCTGTTTTTT	CASSFDRSGELFF
NA	TRBD2	TRBV6-2/TRBV6-3	TRBJ2-7	TGTGCCAGCAGTTATCCTAGCGGCATATACGAGCAGTACTTC	CASSYPSGIYEQYF
NA	NA	TRBV11-2	TRBJ2-1	TGTGCCAGCAGCCAATTACCTGACCGGTTCTACAATGAGCAGTTCTTC	CASSQLPDRFYNEQFF
NA	NA	TRBV29-1	TRBJ1-5	TGCAGCGTCCAAGTCCGGACTGGGCAGCCCCAGCATTTT	CSVQVRTGQPQHF
NA	NA	TRBV10-3	TRBJ1-6	TGTGCCATCAGTGAGGGAGGCTCACCCCTCCACTTT	CAISEGGSPLHF
NA	TRBD1	TRBV18	TRBJ2-2	TGTGCCAGCTCACCACTCCGGGACAGGAACACCGGGGAGCTGTTTTTT	CASSPLRDRNTGELFF
NA	NA	TRBV6-5	TRBJ1-1	TGTGCCAGCAGTTACAGGGGCAGGAACACTGAAGCTTTCTTT	CASSYRGRNTEAFF
NA	NA	TRBV15	TRBJ1-2	TGTGCCACCAGCAGGGGGGGGCAGAATTATGGCTACACCTTC	CATSRGGQNYGYTF
NA	NA	TRBV2	TRBJ1-1	TGTGCCAGCAGCGAACAGAACACTGAAGCTTTCTTT	CASSEQNTEAFF
NA	NA	TRBV5-4	TRBJ2-1	TGTGCCAGCAGCTTACAGGACAATGAGCAGTTCTTC	CASSLQDNEQFF
NA	TRBD1	TRBV18	TRBJ1-5	TGTGCCAGCTCACTAACAGGGGTGAGCAATCAGCCCCAGCATTTT	CASSLTGVSNQPQHF
NA	TRBD2	TRBV6-2/TRBV6-3	TRBJ2-1	TGTGCCAGCAGTGGACTGGGACTAGCCGCCTACAATGAGCAGTTCTTC	CASSGLGLAAYNEQFF
NA	TRBD1	TRBV18	TRBJ1-4	TGTGCCAGCTCAAGGGACAGGAATGAAAAACTGTTTTTT	CASSRDRNEKLFF
NA	NA	TRBV12-3/TRBV12-4	TRBJ2-1	TGTGCCAGCAGTTTCACCCGGTGGGATGAGCAGTTCTTC	CASSFTRWDEQFF
NA	NA	TRBV10-2	TRBJ1-3	TGCGCCAGCAGTGAGTTGGGATTCGGTGATGGAAACACCATATATTTT	CASSELGFGDGNTIYF
NA	NA	TRBV11-2	TRBJ1-4	TGTGCCAGCAGCTTAGAGACCAGGGTAAATGAAAAACTGTTTTTT	CASSLETRVNEKLFF